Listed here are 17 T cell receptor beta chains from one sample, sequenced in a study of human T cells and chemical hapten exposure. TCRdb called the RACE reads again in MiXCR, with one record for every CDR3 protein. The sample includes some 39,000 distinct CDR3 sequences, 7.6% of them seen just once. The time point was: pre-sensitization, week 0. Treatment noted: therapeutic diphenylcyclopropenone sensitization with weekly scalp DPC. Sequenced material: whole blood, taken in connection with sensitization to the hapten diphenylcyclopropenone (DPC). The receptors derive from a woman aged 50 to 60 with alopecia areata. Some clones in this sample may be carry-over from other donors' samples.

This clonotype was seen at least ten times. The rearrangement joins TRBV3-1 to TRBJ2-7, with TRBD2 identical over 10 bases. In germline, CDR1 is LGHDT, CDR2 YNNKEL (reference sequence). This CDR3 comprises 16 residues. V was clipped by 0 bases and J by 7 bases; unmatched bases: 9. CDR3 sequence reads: CASSQDRLAGADEQYF. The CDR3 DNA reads TGTGCCAGCAGCCAAGATAGGCTAGCGGGAGCTGATGAGCAGTACTTC.

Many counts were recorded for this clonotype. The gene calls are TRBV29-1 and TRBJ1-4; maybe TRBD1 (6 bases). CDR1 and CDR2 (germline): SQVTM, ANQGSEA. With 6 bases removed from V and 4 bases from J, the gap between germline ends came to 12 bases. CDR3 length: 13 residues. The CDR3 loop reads CSVAGVLNEKLFF. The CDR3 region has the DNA TGCAGCGTGGCAGGGGTGCTTAATGAAAAACTGTTTTTT.

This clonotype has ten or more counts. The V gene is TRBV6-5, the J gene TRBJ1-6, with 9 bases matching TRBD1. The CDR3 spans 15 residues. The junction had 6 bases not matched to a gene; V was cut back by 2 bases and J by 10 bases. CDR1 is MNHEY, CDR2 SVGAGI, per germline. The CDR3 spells CASSYGQGHASPLHF. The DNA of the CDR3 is TGTGCCAGCAGTTACGGACAGGGGCACGCCTCACCCCTCCACTTT.

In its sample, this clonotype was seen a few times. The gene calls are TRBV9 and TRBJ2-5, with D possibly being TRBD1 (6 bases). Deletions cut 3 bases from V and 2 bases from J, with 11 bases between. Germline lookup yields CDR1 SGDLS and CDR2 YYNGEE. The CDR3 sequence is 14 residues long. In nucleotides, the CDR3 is TGTGCCAGCAGCGGCGGACAGTCACAAGAGACCCAGTACTTC. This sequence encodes CASSGGQSQETQYF.

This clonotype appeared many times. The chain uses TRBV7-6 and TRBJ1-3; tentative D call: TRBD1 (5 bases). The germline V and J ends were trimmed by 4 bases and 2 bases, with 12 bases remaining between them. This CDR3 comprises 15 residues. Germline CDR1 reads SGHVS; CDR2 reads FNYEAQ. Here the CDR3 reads CASSSVRGTGNTIYF. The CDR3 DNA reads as TGTGCCAGCAGCTCCGTGAGGGGAACTGGAAACACCATATATTTT.

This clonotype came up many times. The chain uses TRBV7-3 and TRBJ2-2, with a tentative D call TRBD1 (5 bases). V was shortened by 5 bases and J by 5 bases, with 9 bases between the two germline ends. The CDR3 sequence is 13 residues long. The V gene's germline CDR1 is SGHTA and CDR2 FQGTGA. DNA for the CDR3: TGTGCCAGCAGCCCCAGGGTTACCGGGGAGCTGTTTTTT. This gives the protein CASSPRVTGELFF.

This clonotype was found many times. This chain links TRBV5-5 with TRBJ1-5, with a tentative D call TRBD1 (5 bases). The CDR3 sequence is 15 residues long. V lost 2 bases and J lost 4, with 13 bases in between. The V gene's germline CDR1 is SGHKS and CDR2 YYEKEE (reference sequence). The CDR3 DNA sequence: TGTGCCAGCAGCTTAGACTACCGGGGGAATCAGCCCCAGCATTTT. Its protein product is CASSLDYRGNQPQHF.

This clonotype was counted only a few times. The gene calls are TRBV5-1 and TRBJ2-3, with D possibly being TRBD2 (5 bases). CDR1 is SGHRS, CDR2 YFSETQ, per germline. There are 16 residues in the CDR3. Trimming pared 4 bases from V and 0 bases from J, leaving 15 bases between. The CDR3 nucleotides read TGCGCCAGCAGCCCCCCGGACTTGCCTAGCACAGATACGCAGTATTTT. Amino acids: CASSPPDLPSTDTQYF.

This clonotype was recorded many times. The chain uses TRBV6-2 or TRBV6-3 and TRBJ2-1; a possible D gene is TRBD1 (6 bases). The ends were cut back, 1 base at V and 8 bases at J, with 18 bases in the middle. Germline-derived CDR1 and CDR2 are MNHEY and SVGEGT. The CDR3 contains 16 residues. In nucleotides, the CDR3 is TGTGCCAGCAGTTACTACGGGACACCTGGGGGCGATGAGCAGTTCTTC. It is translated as CASSYYGTPGGDEQFF.

The CDR3, as DNA: TGTGCCAGCAGAGACCCCATCAGAGTTCCTGACGAGCAGTACTTC. Translating gives CASRDPIRVPDEQYF. The chain joins TRBV28 to TRBJ2-7; D is unresolved. Looked up from germline, CDR1 is MDHEN and CDR2 is SYDVKM. This CDR3 is built from 15 residues. The ends were cut back, 6 bases at V and 5 bases at J, with 20 bases in the middle.

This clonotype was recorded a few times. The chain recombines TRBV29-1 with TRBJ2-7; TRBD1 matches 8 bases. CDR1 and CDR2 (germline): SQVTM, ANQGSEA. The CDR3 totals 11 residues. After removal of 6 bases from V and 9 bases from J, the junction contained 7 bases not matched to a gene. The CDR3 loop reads CSVAGQGGQYF. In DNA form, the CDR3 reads TGCAGCGTAGCTGGACAGGGAGGGCAGTACTTC.

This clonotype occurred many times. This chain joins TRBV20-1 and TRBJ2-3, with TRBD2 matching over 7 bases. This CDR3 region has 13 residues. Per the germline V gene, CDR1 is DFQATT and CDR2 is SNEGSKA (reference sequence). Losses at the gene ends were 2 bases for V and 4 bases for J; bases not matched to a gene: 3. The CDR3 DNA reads TGCAGTGCTAGACTAGCGGCGCCAGATACGCAGTATTTT. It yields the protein CSARLAAPDTQYF.

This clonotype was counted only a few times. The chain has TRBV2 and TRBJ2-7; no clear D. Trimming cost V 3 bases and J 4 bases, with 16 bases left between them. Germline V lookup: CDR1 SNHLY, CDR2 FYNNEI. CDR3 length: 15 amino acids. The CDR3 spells CASSDLPTGFYEQYF. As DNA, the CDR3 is TGTGCCAGCAGTGACCTACCCACTGGGTTTTACGAGCAGTACTTC.

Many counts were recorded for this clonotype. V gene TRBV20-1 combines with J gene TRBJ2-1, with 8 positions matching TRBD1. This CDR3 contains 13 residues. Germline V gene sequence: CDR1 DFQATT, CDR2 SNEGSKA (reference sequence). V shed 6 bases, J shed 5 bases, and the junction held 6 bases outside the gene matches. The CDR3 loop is CSARTGLDNEQFF. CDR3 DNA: TGCAGTGCAAGGACAGGGCTCGACAATGAGCAGTTCTTC.

Written as DNA, the CDR3 is TGTGCCAGCAGCCCGCCGGGGGGCATCACAGATACGCAGTATTTT. Encoded protein: CASSPPGGITDTQYF. The chain links TRBV28 to TRBJ2-3; tentative D call: TRBD2 (7 bases). CDR1 and CDR2 from the germline V gene are MDHEN and SYDVKM. The CDR3 runs 15 residues. V was cut by 6 bases and J by 2 bases, with 15 bases left in between. Variable domain in full (rest from reference TRBV28 and TRBJ2-3): DVKVTQSSRYLVKRTGEKVFLECVQDMDHENMFWYRQDPGLGLRLIYFSYDVKMKEKGDIPEGYSVSREKKERFSLILESASTNQTSMYLCASSPPGGITDTQYFGPGTRLTVL.

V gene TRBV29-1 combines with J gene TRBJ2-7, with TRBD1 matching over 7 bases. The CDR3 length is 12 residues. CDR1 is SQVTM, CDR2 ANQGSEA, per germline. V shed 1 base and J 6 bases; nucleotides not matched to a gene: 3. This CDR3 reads CSVEGGQREQYF. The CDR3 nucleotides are TGCAGCGTTGAAGGGGGACAGCGCGAGCAGTACTTC.

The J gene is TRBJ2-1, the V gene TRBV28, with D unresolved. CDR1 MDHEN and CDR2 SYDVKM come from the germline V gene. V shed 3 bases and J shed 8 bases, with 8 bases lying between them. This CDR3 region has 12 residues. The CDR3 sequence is CASSFLRYEQFF. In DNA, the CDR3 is TGTGCCAGCAGTTTCCTAAGGTATGAGCAGTTCTTC.